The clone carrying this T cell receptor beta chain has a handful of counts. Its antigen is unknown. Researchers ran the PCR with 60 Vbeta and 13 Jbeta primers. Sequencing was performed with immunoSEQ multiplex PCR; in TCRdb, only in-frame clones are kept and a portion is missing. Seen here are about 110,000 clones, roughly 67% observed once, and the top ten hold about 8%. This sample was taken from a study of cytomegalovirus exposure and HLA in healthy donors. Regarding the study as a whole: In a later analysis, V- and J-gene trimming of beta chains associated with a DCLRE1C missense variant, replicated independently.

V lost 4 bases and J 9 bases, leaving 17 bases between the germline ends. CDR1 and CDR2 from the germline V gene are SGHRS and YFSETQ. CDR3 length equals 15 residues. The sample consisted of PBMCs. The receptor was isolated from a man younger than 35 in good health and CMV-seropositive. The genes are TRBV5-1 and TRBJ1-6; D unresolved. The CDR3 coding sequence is TGCGCCAGCAGCGTTGGTTCGAGAGGAAGTTCACCCCTCCACTTT. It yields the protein CASSVGSRGSSPLHF. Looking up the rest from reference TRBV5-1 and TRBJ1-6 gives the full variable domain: KAGVTQTPRYLIKTRGQQVTLSCSPISGHRSVSWYQQTPGQGLQFLFEYFSETQRNKGNFPGRFSGRQFSNSRSEMNVSTLELGDSALYLCASSVGSRGSSPLHFGNGTRLTVT.